This T cell receptor (beta chain) was profiled in a study of shared clonotypes between healthy human individuals (dated by TCRdb to the early 2020s). Concerning the study at large: A couple of women and a few men aged 18 to 49 years were included in the cohort. For each donor, CD4 naive and CD4 memory were each run on three plates, CD8 naive on two plates, and CD8 memory on one plate. Blood TCR repertoires of about five healthy adults were deeply sequenced to estimate repertoire size and the extent of clonotype sharing between individuals. Libraries were prepared and TCR repertoires were sequenced by different laboratories using diverse techniques, in order to increase sequencing depth and limit assay-specific biases. Each donor's leukapheresis produced roughly between roughly 0.9 and 8.9 billion PBMCs.

Using the deep immunoSEQ assay, TCR CDR3 regions were amplified from genomic DNA by multiplex PCR. For each cell subset, the extracted genomic DNA was distributed evenly across all wells of several immunoSEQ 96-well plates, and each plate served as one replicate. For sorted subsets, roughly 190 ng of genomic DNA, equivalent to roughly 30,000 T cell genomes, went into each replicate PCR. Purified libraries were quantified with a Qubit 3.0 fluorometer, sized on a Bioanalyzer 2100, and re-quantified with the KAPA Library Quantification kit. A separate single-read 150-cycle Illumina NextSeq 550 flow cell was used to sequence each immunoSEQ 96-well plate. On the authors' methods: Because the immunoSEQ output held only junctional sequences and lacked quality scores, the filtering could not match the filtering applied to full-length reads. Sequences were annotated with PyIR, a Python wrapper for IgBLAST v1.9, using IMGT germline references to assign V/J genes and CDR3. Reads were filtered out if the reads had weak V/J assignments (E-value above 1e-6), no CDR3, stop codons, out-of-frame junctions, or ambiguous translated residues. A V3J clonotype was defined by an identical inferred V gene, J gene, and CDR3 amino acid sequence. Percentage overlap between repertoires was calculated by dividing the number of shared unique clonotypes by the size of the smaller repertoire. Three approaches were used to assess repertoire richness: RTK rarefaction, the Chao1 estimator, and Recon v2.1 estimates of unobserved clonotypes. For all TCRbeta clonotypes obtained by the gDNA method from a handful of donors, generation probabilities were computed with OLGA. TCRdb took this table from immuneACCESS and kept in-frame rearrangements with V and J called. Such tables lack part of the clones; where checked against another copy, unresolved V genes explain under half of the gap, and the rest is unexplained. The V and J calls and clone size are taken from that table; D and trimming were inferred from the DNA. The sample table contains hundreds of thousands of clones; only one count was recorded for about 74% of them. Clones ranked in the top ten supply 1.7% of the sample.

Findings and caveats that apply to the study as a whole: The small number of donors limited the genetic and exposure-history diversity represented. Sampling was restricted to blood, and TCR repertoires in tissues likely differ from the TCR repertoires found in blood. Sharing across a handful of donors was observed for about 5% of naive CD4, 3% to 4% of naive CD8, 2.3% of memory CD4, and about 0.4% of memory CD8 clonotypes. Clonotypes shared by all four sorted-subset donors showed higher generation probabilities than non-shared clonotypes. Estimated clonotype richness was generally larger for naive than for memory subsets. Even with the large sequencing depth, rarefaction of the sorted-subset datasets indicated that sequencing was incomplete. Based on pairwise subsampling, the degree of clonotype sharing among donors was expected to be affected by sequencing depth.

A word on this clone: The target of this receptor is not known. No much larger clonotype is one base removed from it; base qualities were not supplied.

The CDR3 runs 17 amino acids, cysteine and phenylalanine included. Only CDR3 DNA is held: 51 bases, read in frame from base 1. CDR1 and CDR2 were assigned from the germline V gene as MDHEN and SYDVKM. The germline V end is reduced by 4 bases and the J end by 4 bases; junction bases left unmatched: 11. Donors were healthy HIV-negative adults with no recently reported acute infections or vaccinations. Only Caucasian adults living in Nashville, Tennessee, USA were represented among the donors. CD4+ T cells were enriched through magnetic negative selection, after which naive cells were positively selected on CD45RA and the remaining negative fraction served as the memory subset. Blood was obtained by leukapheresis, after which PBMCs were separated by Ficoll-Histopaque density gradient centrifugation and cryopreserved in liquid nitrogen vapor phase. Analytical flow cytometry was used to check the purity and quantity of every magnetically sorted T cell population. From each sorted fraction, genomic DNA was isolated and quantified by UV absorbance on a Nanodrop 2000c.

Sequenced input: memory CD4+ T cells sorted from blood. This specimen's cell subset or site label, per the study, means: CD45RA-negative fraction. The chain links TRBV28 with TRBJ2-5, and 11 junctional nucleotides match TRBD2. The TCR originated in a woman in her 30s in good health. CDR3 region: CASSSSVAGGQRETQYF. The sequence in DNA is TGTGCCAGCAGTTCCTCAGTAGCGGGAGGGCAGAGAGAGACCCAGTACTTC.